This T cell receptor beta chain was profiled in a study of cytomegalovirus exposure and HLA in healthy donors. Study-wide context: Previous work identified roughly 110 million unique TCR beta sequences from roughly 170 million T cells. Study conclusions and caveats: The authors later found HLA-associated TCR beta chains more clonally expanded than equally common others.

With 60 Vbeta and 13 Jbeta primers, the PCR was carried out. In the original processing: Some 11 million shared chains were among the roughly 78 million unique TCR beta chains that a later analysis counted. Profiled with immunoSEQ multiplex PCR; TCRdb holds only in-frame clones, not every one. V and J calls and clone size are copied from that table; D and trimming were computed from the DNA. Of about 210,000 clones in the sample, 70% to 90% were seen once. Notes on this clone: What it binds is not known.

The sequence derives from a woman aged 25 to 39 in good health and CMV-seronegative. Sequenced sample: PBMCs.

The DNA for the CDR3 is TGTGCCAGCAGCTTAGTCCGGGGTCTTGGCGAGCAGTACTTC. Its protein product is CASSLVRGLGEQYF. This chain uses TRBV11-2 with TRBJ2-7; a possible D gene is TRBD2 (5 bases). V lost 1 base, J lost 6 bases, and 13 bases lay in between. This CDR3 spans 14 amino acids. Germline V CDR1 and CDR2: SGHAT, FQNNGV.